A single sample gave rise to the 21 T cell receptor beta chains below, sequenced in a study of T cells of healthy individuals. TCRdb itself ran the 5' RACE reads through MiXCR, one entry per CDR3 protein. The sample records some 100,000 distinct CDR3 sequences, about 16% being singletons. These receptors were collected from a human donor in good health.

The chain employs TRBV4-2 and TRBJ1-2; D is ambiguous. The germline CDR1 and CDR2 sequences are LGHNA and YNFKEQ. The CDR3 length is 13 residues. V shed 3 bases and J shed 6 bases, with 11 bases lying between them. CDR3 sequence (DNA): TGTGCCAGCAGCCAGTGGGTTAGGGATGGCTACACCTTC. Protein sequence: CASSQWVRDGYTF.

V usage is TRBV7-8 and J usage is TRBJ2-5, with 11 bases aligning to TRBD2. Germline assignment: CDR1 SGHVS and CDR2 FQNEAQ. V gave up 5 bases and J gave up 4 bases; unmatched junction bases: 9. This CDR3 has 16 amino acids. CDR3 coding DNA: TGTGCCAGCAGCCCTCGACTAGCGGGGAATTCAGAGACCCAGTACTTC. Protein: CASSPRLAGNSETQYF. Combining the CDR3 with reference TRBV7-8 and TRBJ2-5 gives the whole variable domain GAGVSQSPRYKVAKRGQDVALRCDPISGHVSLFWYQQALGQGPEFLTYFQNEAQLDKSGLPSDRFFAERPEGSVSTLKIQRTQQEDSAVYLCASSPRLAGNSETQYFGPGTRLLVL.

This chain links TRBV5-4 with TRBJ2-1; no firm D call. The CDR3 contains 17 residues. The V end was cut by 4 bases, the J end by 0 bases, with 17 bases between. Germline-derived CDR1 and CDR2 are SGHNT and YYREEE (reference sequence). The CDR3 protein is CASSAKLRTFSYNEQFF. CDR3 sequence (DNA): TGTGCCAGCAGCGCCAAACTCCGGACGTTCTCCTACAATGAGCAGTTCTTC.

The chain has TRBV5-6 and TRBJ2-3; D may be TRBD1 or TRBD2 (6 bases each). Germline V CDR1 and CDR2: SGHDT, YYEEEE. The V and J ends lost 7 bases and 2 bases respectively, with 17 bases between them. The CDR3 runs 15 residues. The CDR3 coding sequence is TGTGCCAGCTCCGTTTGGGGGGCTTACACAGATACGCAGTATTTT. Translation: CASSVWGAYTDTQYF.

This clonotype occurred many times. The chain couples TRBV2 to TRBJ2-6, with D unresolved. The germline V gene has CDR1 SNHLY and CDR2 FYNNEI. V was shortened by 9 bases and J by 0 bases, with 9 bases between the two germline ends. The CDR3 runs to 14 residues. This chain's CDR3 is CASQWTSGANVLTF. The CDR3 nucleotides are TGTGCCAGTCAGTGGACCTCTGGGGCCAACGTCCTGACTTTC.

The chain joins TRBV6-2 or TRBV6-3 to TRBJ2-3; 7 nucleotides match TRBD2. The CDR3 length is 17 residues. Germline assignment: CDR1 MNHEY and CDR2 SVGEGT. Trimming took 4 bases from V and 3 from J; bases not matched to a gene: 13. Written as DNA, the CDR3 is TGTGCCAGCAGTTCTATGGTCGGCGGGAGTGGTACAGATACGCAGTATTTT. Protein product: CASSSMVGGSGTDTQYF.

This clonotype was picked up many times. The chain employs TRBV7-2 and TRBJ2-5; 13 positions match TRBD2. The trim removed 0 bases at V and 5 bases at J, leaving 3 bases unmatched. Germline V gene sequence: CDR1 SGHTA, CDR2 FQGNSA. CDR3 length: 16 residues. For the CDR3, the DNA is TGTGCCAGCAGCTTAGCTACTAGCGGGAGGGGGGAGACCCAGTACTTC. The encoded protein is CASSLATSGRGETQYF.

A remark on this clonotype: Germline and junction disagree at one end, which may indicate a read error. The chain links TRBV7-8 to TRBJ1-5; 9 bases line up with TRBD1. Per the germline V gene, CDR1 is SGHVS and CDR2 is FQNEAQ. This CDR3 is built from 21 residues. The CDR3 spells CASSLGDPRTGAISSNQPQNF. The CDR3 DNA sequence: TGTGCCAGCAGCTTAGGGGATCCAAGGACAGGGGCAATCTCCAGCAATCAGCCCCAGAATTTT.

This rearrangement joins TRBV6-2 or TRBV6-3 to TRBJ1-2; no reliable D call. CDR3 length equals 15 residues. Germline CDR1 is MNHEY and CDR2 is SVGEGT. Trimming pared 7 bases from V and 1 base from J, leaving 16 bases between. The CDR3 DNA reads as TGTGCCAGCAAGGACTGGACGTTGTTTAACTATGGCTACACCTTC. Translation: CASKDWTLFNYGYTF.

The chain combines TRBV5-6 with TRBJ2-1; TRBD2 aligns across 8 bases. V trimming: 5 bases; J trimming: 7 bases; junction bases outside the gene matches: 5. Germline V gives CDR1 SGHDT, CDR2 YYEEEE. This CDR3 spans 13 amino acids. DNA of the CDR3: TGTGCCAGCAGTTTAGCGGGAAGGAATGAGCAGTTCTTC. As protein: CASSLAGRNEQFF.

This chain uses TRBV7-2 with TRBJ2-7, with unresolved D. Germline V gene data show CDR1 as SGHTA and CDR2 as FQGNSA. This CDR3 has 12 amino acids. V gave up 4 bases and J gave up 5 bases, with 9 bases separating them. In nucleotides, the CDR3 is TGTGCCAGCAGCTCCGCTGGGAACGAGCAGTACTTC. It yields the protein CASSSAGNEQYF.

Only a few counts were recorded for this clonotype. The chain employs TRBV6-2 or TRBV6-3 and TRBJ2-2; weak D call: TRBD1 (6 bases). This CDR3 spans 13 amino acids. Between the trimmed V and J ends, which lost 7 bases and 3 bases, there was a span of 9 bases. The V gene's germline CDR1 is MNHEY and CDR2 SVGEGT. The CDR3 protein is CASNYRDTGELFF. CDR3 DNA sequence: TGTGCCAGCAACTACAGGGACACCGGGGAGCTGTTTTTT.

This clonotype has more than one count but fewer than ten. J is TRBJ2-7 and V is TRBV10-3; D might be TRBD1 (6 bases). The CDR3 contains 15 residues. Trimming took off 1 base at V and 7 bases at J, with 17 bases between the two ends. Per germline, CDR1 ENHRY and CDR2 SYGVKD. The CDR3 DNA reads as TGTGCCATCAGTGAGTTAAATACAGGGCTGGGAGAGCAGTACTTC. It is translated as CAISELNTGLGEQYF.

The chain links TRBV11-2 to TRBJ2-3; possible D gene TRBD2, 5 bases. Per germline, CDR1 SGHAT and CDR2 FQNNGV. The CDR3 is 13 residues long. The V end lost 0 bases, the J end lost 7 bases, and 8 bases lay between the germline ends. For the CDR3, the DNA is TGTGCCAGCAGCTTAGACGGACTTTATACGCAGTATTTT. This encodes CASSLDGLYTQYF.

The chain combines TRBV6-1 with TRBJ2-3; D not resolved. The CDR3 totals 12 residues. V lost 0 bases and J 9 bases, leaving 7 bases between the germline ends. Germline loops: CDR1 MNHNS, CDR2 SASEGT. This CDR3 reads CASSEAPGTQYF. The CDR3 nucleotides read TGTGCCAGCAGTGAAGCGCCCGGGACGCAGTATTTT.

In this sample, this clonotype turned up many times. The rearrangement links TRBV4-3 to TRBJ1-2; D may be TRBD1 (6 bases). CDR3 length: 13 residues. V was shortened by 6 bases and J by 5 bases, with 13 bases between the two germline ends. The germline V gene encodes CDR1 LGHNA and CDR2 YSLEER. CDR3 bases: TGCGCCAGCAGTCATCCAGGGGAGTATGGCTACACCTTC. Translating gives CASSHPGEYGYTF.

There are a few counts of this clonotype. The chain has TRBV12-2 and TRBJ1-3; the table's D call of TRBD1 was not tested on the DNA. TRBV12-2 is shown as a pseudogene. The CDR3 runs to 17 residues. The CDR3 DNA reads TGTGCAAGTCGCCACTACCCTGGGACAGGCTCTGGAAACACCATATATTTT. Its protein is CASRHYPGTGSGNTIYF.

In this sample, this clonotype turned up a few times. This CDR3 is CASSQDPTSGDNEQFF. The CDR3 nucleotides read TGCGCCAGCAGCCAAGATCCTACTAGCGGAGACAATGAGCAGTTCTTC. V and J are TRBV4-3 and TRBJ2-1; 8 positions match TRBD2. Germline CDR1 is LGHNA and CDR2 is YSLEER. The CDR3 contains 16 residues. The junction had 6 bases not matched to a gene; V was cut back by 0 bases and J by 5 bases.

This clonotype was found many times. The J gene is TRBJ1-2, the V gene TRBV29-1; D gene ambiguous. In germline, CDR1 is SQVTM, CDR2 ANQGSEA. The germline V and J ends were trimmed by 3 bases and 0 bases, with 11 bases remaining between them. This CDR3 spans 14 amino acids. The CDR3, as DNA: TGCAGCGTTGACGTGGTATTTCCTAACTATGGCTACACCTTC. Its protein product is CSVDVVFPNYGYTF.

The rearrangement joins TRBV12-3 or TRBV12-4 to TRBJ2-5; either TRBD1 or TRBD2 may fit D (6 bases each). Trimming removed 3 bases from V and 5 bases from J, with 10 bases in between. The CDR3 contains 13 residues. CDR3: CASSFWGAETQYF. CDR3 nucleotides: TGTGCCAGCAGTTTTTGGGGGGCCGAGACCCAGTACTTC.

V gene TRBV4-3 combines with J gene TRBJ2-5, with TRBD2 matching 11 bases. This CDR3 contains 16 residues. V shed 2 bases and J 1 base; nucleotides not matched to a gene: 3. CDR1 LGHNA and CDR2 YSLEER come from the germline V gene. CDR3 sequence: CASSQKTSGAQETQYF. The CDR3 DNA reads TGCGCCAGCAGCCAAAAGACTAGCGGGGCCCAAGAGACCCAGTACTTC.